This TCR beta chain was sequenced during a study of Ad26.COV2.S vaccination and SARS-CoV-2 variants. The overall study: Once or twice, 56 days apart, Ad26.COV2.S was delivered intramuscularly.

Germline V CDR1 and CDR2: MNHNY, SVGAGI (reference sequence). V lost 2 bases and J 1 base, leaving 7 bases between the germline ends. CDR3 length: 14 amino acids. The treatment: roughly 19 received Ad26.COV2.S at low or high dose, single or two shots; about 5 received placebo; per-sample allocation not given. The samples were gathered on day 63 after the first injection of vaccine or placebo. Turning to this clone: Its antigen is as yet unknown.

Clones were sequenced by immunoSEQ multiplex PCR, and TCRdb holds only the in-frame ones, with some missing. The data contain 440,000 or so clones, about 92% of them seen just once; the ten biggest clones take up about 4.5%. Overall study results and limits: Reported findings describe substantial breadth in spike-specific CD8+ and CD4+ T cell responses following vaccination. Spike-specific TCR breadth ran higher among vaccine recipients than placebo recipients.

This sequence was found in a person between 18 and 65 years old who received the Ad26.COV2.S COVID-19 vaccine or a placebo. The genes are TRBV6-6 and TRBJ2-3; D is unresolved. The sequencing here drew on peripheral blood, taken in a trial of Ad26.COV2.S vaccine versus placebo. The DNA of the CDR3 is TGTGCCAGCAGTTACGATGGGCGCACAGATACGCAGTATTTT. Protein sequence: CASSYDGRTDTQYF.